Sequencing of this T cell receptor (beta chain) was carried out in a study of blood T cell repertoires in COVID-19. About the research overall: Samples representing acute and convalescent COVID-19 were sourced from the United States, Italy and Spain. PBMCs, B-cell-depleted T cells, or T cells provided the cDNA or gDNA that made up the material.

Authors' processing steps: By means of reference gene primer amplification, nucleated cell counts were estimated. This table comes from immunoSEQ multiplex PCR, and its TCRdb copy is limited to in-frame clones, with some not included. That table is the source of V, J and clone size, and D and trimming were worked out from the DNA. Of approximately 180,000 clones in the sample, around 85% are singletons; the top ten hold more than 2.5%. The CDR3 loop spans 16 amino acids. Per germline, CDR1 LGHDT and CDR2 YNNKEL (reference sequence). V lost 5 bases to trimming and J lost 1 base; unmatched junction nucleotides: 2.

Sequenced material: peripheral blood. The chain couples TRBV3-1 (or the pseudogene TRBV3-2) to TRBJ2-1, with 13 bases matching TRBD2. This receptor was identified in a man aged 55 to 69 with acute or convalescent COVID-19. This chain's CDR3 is CASSSLAGGSYNEQFF. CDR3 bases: TGTGCCAGCAGCTCACTAGCGGGAGGGTCCTACAATGAGCAGTTCTTC.